Listed below are T cell receptor beta chains from one sample, sequenced in a study of T-cell reconstitution after alpha-beta-depleted transplantation in children. In TCRdb, the PCR reads were re-called with MiXCR into one record per CDR3 protein. Counted here are about 500,000 distinct CDR3 sequences, over 25% occurring once; the ten biggest clones make up less than 2.5%. Source: PBMCs from the stem cell graft donor, taken from the stem cell graft. Every receptor here comes from a human donor who donated a stem cell graft to a child with aplastic anemia. CDR3s include the opening cysteine and the closing phenylalanine or tryptophan. Fields, in order: clone size, J gene, D gene, CDR3 length, V gene, CDR3 DNA, CDR3 protein. D genes are given only for firm matches. The size field is filled for only some rows; it gives once, few, many or a size class.

clone size: -; J gene: TRBJ2-1; D gene: -; CDR3 length: 15; V gene: TRBV7-2; CDR3 DNA: TGTGCCAGCAGATTCAGCTCGACGGTCCGCGATGAGCAGTTCTTC; CDR3 protein: CASRFSSTVRDEQFF
clone size: -; J gene: TRBJ2-1; D gene: TRBD2; CDR3 length: 17; V gene: TRBV11-1; CDR3 DNA: TGTGCCAGCAGCCTGCCCCGTGGACTAGCGGAGAACAATGAGCAGTTCTTC; CDR3 protein: CASSLPRGLAENNEQFF
clone size: many; J gene: TRBJ2-1; D gene: TRBD1; CDR3 length: 14; V gene: TRBV7-2; CDR3 DNA: TGTGCCAGCAGCTTTAAGACAGGGAGCAATGAGCAGTTCTTC; CDR3 protein: CASSFKTGSNEQFF
clone size: few; J gene: TRBJ2-5; D gene: -; CDR3 length: 14; V gene: TRBV7-6; CDR3 DNA: TGTGCCAGCAGCGTTACATCTTCCCAAGAGACCCAGTACTTC; CDR3 protein: CASSVTSSQETQYF
clone size: -; J gene: TRBJ2-7; D gene: -; CDR3 length: 14; V gene: TRBV6-2/TRBV6-3; CDR3 DNA: TGTGCCAGCAGTTCGGCAGGGCCCCCCTACGAGCAGTACTTC; CDR3 protein: CASSSAGPPYEQYF
clone size: -; J gene: TRBJ2-7; D gene: -; CDR3 length: 14; V gene: TRBV5-1; CDR3 DNA: TGCGCCAGCAGCTGGACTGATCGATCCTACGAGCAGTACTTC; CDR3 protein: CASSWTDRSYEQYF
clone size: -; J gene: TRBJ1-1; D gene: -; CDR3 length: 13; V gene: TRBV28; CDR3 DNA: TGTGCCATCGCTACCCCAGGGAACACTGAAGCTTTCTTT; CDR3 protein: CAIATPGNTEAFF
clone size: -; J gene: TRBJ1-6; D gene: TRBD1; CDR3 length: 14; V gene: TRBV12-3/TRBV12-4; CDR3 DNA: TGTGCCAGCAGAAAGACAGGGGGCTTTTCACCCCTCCACTTT; CDR3 protein: CASRKTGGFSPLHF
clone size: -; J gene: TRBJ2-1; D gene: TRBD2; CDR3 length: 20; V gene: TRBV5-1; CDR3 DNA: TGCGCCAGCAGCTCCATCAATAGCGGGAGGGCCGAGGACTCCTACAATGAGCAGTTCTTC; CDR3 protein: CASSSINSGRAEDSYNEQFF
clone size: few; J gene: TRBJ2-2; D gene: TRBD2; CDR3 length: 13; V gene: TRBV11-2; CDR3 DNA: TGTGCCAGCAGCCGGACTAGACCCGGGGAGCTGTTTTTT; CDR3 protein: CASSRTRPGELFF
clone size: -; J gene: TRBJ1-5; D gene: -; CDR3 length: 14; V gene: TRBV7-2; CDR3 DNA: TGTGCCAGCAGCTTGGCCTGGGGGCCTCAGCCCCAGCATTTT; CDR3 protein: CASSLAWGPQPQHF
clone size: once; J gene: TRBJ1-2; D gene: TRBD1; CDR3 length: 14; V gene: TRBV6-1; CDR3 DNA: TGTGCCAGCAGCCGACAGGGGTTCAACTATGGCTACACCTTC; CDR3 protein: CASSRQGFNYGYTF
clone size: few; J gene: TRBJ2-2; D gene: -; CDR3 length: 13; V gene: TRBV12-3/TRBV12-4; CDR3 DNA: TGTGCCAGCATAATTGGAGCCACCGGGGAGCTGTTTTTT; CDR3 protein: CASIIGATGELFF
clone size: -; J gene: TRBJ2-3; D gene: -; CDR3 length: 16; V gene: TRBV7-2; CDR3 DNA: TGTGCCAGCAGCGCCGGGACGGACGTTATCACAGATACGCAGTATTTT; CDR3 protein: CASSAGTDVITDTQYF
clone size: -; J gene: TRBJ1-2; D gene: TRBD1; CDR3 length: 13; V gene: TRBV7-9; CDR3 DNA: TGTGCCAGCAGCTTAACGAGGGGGCACGGCTACACCTTC; CDR3 protein: CASSLTRGHGYTF
clone size: -; J gene: TRBJ2-1; D gene: -; CDR3 length: 15; V gene: TRBV20-1; CDR3 DNA: TGCAGTGCTCCGCCTGGGCTGGTCTCCTACAATGAGCAGTTCTTC; CDR3 protein: CSAPPGLVSYNEQFF
clone size: -; J gene: TRBJ2-1; D gene: TRBD2; CDR3 length: 15; V gene: TRBV12-3/TRBV12-4; CDR3 DNA: TGTGCCAGCAGTTTAGTGGCTAGCGGGAGCTATGAGCAGTTCTTC; CDR3 protein: CASSLVASGSYEQFF
clone size: few; J gene: TRBJ1-1; D gene: TRBD1; CDR3 length: 13; V gene: TRBV29-1; CDR3 DNA: TGCAGCGTGATACAGGGGCCAAACACTGAAGCTTTCTTT; CDR3 protein: CSVIQGPNTEAFF
clone size: -; J gene: TRBJ1-2; D gene: -; CDR3 length: 13; V gene: TRBV12-3/TRBV12-4; CDR3 DNA: TGTGCCAGCAGGCCGCCAGGGGCTTCTGGCTACACCTTC; CDR3 protein: CASRPPGASGYTF
clone size: -; J gene: TRBJ1-4; D gene: -; CDR3 length: 17; V gene: TRBV4-1; CDR3 DNA: TGCGCCAGCAGCCAAGAAGTCGCTCAGGGACTAAGGGAAAAACTGTTTTTT; CDR3 protein: CASSQEVAQGLREKLFF
clone size: many; J gene: TRBJ1-5; D gene: -; CDR3 length: 14; V gene: TRBV21-1; CDR3 DNA: TGTGCCAGCAGCAAGAAGGGGGAAGATCAGCCCCAGCATTTT; CDR3 protein: CASSKKGEDQPQHF
clone size: few; J gene: TRBJ2-2; D gene: -; CDR3 length: 18; V gene: TRBV27; CDR3 DNA: TGTGCCAGCAGTTTATCCCCCCCAAGAGCGACGGGCACCGGGGAGCTGTTTTTT; CDR3 protein: CASSLSPPRATGTGELFF
clone size: -; J gene: TRBJ2-1; D gene: -; CDR3 length: 15; V gene: TRBV12-3/TRBV12-4; CDR3 DNA: TGTGCCAGCAGTTTAATAGACAGCTCCTACAATGAGCAGTTCTTC; CDR3 protein: CASSLIDSSYNEQFF
clone size: -; J gene: TRBJ2-3; D gene: TRBD2; CDR3 length: 17; V gene: TRBV10-3; CDR3 DNA: TGTGCCATCAGTGAGAAGGGGCTAGCGGGAGGGCCAGATACGCAGTATTTT; CDR3 protein: CAISEKGLAGGPDTQYF
clone size: -; J gene: TRBJ2-6; D gene: -; CDR3 length: 16; V gene: TRBV11-2; CDR3 DNA: TGTGCCAGCAGCTCAATTCGGGGATCTGGGGCCAACGTCCTGACTTTC; CDR3 protein: CASSSIRGSGANVLTF
clone size: -; J gene: TRBJ2-1; D gene: -; CDR3 length: 14; V gene: TRBV27; CDR3 DNA: TGTGCCAGCAGTCCCGCGCCAGGGGTGCATGAGCAGTTCTTC; CDR3 protein: CASSPAPGVHEQFF
clone size: -; J gene: TRBJ2-2; D gene: -; CDR3 length: 14; V gene: TRBV15; CDR3 DNA: TGTGCCACCCGGATGGGTCAACGGGACGGGGAGCTGTTTTTT; CDR3 protein: CATRMGQRDGELFF
clone size: few; J gene: TRBJ1-6; D gene: TRBD1; CDR3 length: 14; V gene: TRBV7-9; CDR3 DNA: TGTGCCAGCAGCCTCGGACAGGGACGCTCACCCCTCCACTTT; CDR3 protein: CASSLGQGRSPLHF
clone size: -; J gene: TRBJ1-5; D gene: -; CDR3 length: 15; V gene: TRBV19; CDR3 DNA: TGTGCCAGTAGTGCAAGAACGACAGGAAATCAGCCCCAGCATTTT; CDR3 protein: CASSARTTGNQPQHF
clone size: -; J gene: TRBJ2-2; D gene: -; CDR3 length: 13; V gene: TRBV6-5; CDR3 DNA: TGTGCCAGCAGTTATGGTGAAACCGGGGAGCTGTTTTTT; CDR3 protein: CASSYGETGELFF
clone size: once; J gene: TRBJ1-1; D gene: -; CDR3 length: 14; V gene: TRBV5-1; CDR3 DNA: TGCGCCAGCAGCTTATTCGGTGATAACACTGAAGCTTTCTTT; CDR3 protein: CASSLFGDNTEAFF
clone size: -; J gene: TRBJ2-3; D gene: TRBD2; CDR3 length: 17; V gene: TRBV20-1; CDR3 DNA: TGCAGTGCTAGAGGAAGGGCGGGAGGGCCTCTCACAGATACGCAGTATTTT; CDR3 protein: CSARGRAGGPLTDTQYF
clone size: few; J gene: TRBJ2-3; D gene: TRBD2; CDR3 length: 14; V gene: TRBV29-1; CDR3 DNA: TGCAGCGGGATAAGCGGGAGGGACCGTGGTACGCAGTATTTT; CDR3 protein: CSGISGRDRGTQYF
clone size: -; J gene: TRBJ2-1; D gene: TRBD2; CDR3 length: 14; V gene: TRBV6-4; CDR3 DNA: TGTGCCAGCAGTGAAGGGCTAGCGGGTAATGAGCAGTTCTTC; CDR3 protein: CASSEGLAGNEQFF
clone size: few; J gene: TRBJ2-1; D gene: -; CDR3 length: 14; V gene: TRBV4-1; CDR3 DNA: TGCGCCAGCAGTCTTCAGTCGGATGGATATGAGCAGTTCTTC; CDR3 protein: CASSLQSDGYEQFF
clone size: -; J gene: TRBJ1-1; D gene: -; CDR3 length: 15; V gene: TRBV5-1; CDR3 DNA: TGCGCCAGCAGCTTGGAGTACGGACTGAACACTGAAGCTTTCTTT; CDR3 protein: CASSLEYGLNTEAFF
clone size: -; J gene: TRBJ2-5; D gene: -; CDR3 length: 14; V gene: TRBV12-3/TRBV12-4; CDR3 DNA: TGTGCCAGCAACCTGAACCAACGGGAGGAGACCCAGTACTTC; CDR3 protein: CASNLNQREETQYF
clone size: -; J gene: TRBJ1-1; D gene: -; CDR3 length: 16; V gene: TRBV12-3/TRBV12-4; CDR3 DNA: TGTGCCAGCAGGTCCCACATGGGGTCTAAAGGTCTCGAAGCTTTCTTT; CDR3 protein: CASRSHMGSKGLEAFF